The 2 T cell receptor beta chains below all came from one sample that was sequenced in a study of blood T cell repertoires in COVID-19. The data were produced by immunoSEQ multiplex PCR, yet TCRdb's version contains in-frame clones alone and is incomplete. Of around 460,000 clones in the sample, around 90% were seen once. The specimen was peripheral blood. The receptor source for this set is a man between 18 and 29 years old with COVID-19, enrolled during active disease.

The chain recombines TRBV21-1 with TRBJ1-5; TRBD1, the D gene given by the table, was not confirmed from the DNA. TRBV21-1 is shown as a pseudogene. The CDR3 covers 17 residues. CDR3 bases: TGTGCCAGCAGCAAAGCGCGTGGGACAGGGAGCAATCAGCCCCAGCATTTT. Its translation is CASSKARGTGSNQPQHF.

The chain combines TRBV20-1 with TRBJ2-7, with a weak D call TRBD1 (6 bases). In germline, CDR1 is DFQATT, CDR2 SNEGSKA (reference sequence). The ends were cut back, 3 bases at V and 2 bases at J, with 11 bases in the middle. CDR3 length: 13 amino acids. CDR3 protein: CSASKTGTYEQYF. As DNA, the CDR3 is TGCAGTGCTAGTAAGACAGGTACCTACGAGCAGTACTTC.